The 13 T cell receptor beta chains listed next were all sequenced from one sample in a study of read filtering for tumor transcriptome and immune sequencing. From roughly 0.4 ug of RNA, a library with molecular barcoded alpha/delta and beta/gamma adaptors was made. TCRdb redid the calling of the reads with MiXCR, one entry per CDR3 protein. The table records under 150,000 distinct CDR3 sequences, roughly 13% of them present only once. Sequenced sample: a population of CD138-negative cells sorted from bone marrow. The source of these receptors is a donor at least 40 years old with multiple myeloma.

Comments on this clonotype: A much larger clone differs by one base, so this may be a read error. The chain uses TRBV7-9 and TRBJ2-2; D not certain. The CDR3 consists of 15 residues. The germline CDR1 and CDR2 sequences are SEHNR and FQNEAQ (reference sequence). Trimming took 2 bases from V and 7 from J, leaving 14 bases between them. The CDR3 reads CASSLQATISGELFF. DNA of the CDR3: TGTGCCAGCAGCTTACAGGCAACCATTAGCGGGGAGCTGTTTTTT. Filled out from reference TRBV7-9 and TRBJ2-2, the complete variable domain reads DTGVSQNPRHKITKRGQNVTFRCDPISEHNRLYWYRQTLGQGPEFLTYFQNEAQLEKSRLLSDRFSAERPKGSFSTLEIQRTEQGDSAMYLCASSLQATISGELFFGEGSRLTVL.

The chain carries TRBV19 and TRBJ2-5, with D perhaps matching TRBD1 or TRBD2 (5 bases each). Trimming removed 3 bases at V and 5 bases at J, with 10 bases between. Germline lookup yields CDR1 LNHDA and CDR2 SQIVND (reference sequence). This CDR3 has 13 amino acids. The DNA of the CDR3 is TGTGCCAGTAGTATTCCGGGGCATGAGACCCAGTACTTC. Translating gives CASSIPGHETQYF.

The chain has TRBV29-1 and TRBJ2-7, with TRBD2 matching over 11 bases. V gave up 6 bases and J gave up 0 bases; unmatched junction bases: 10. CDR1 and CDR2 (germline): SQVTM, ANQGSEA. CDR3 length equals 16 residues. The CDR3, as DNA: TGCAGCGTGGCCTCTGGACTAGCGGGCCTCTCCTACGAGCAGTACTTC. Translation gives CSVASGLAGLSYEQYF.

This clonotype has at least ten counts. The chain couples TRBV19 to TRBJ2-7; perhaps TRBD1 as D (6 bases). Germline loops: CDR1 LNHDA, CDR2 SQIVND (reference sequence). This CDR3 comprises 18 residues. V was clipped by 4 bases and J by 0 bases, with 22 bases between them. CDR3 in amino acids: CASSRRARTLGASYEQYF. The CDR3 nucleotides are TGTGCCAGTAGTAGGCGAGCTCGGACCTTGGGGGCCTCCTACGAGCAGTACTTC.

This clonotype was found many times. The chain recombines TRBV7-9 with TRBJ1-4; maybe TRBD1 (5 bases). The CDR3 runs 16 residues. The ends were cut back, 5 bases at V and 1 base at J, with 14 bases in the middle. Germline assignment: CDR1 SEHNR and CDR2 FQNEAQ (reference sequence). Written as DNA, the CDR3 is TGTGCCAGCAGCGGCCGACAGAACCTAACTAATGAAAAACTGTTTTTT. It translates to CASSGRQNLTNEKLFF.

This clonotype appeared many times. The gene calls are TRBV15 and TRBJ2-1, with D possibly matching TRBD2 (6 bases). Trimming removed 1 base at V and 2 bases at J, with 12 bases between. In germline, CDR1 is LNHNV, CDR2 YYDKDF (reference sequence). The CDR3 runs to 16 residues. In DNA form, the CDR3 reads TGTGCCACCAGCAGAGGAAATAGCGGCCCCTACAATGAGCAGTTCTTC. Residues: CATSRGNSGPYNEQFF.

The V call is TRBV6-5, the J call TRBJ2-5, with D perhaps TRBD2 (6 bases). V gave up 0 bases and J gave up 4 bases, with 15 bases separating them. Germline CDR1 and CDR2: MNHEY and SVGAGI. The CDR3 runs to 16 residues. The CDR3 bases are TGTGCCAGCAGTTACTCCGGGGCGGGAAAGGGAGAGACCCAGTACTTC. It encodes CASSYSGAGKGETQYF.

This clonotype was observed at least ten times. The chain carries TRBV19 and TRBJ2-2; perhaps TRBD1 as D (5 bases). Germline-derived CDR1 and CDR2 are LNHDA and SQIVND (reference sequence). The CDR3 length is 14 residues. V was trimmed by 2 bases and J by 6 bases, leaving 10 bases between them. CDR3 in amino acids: CASSIPQGPGELFF. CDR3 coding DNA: TGTGCCAGTAGTATACCCCAGGGCCCCGGGGAGCTGTTTTTT.

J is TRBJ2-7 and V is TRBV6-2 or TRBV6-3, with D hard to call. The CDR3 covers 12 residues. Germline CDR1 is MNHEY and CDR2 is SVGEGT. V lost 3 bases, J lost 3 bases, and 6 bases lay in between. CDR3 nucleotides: TGTGCCAGCAGTTATTCAGTCTACGAGCAGTACTTC. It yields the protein CASSYSVYEQYF.

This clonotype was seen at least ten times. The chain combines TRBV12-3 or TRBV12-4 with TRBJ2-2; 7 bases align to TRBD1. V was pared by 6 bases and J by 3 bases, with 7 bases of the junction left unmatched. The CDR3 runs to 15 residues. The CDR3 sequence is CASRGRQGYTGELFF. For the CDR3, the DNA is TGTGCCAGCAGAGGCCGACAGGGATACACCGGGGAGCTGTTTTTT.

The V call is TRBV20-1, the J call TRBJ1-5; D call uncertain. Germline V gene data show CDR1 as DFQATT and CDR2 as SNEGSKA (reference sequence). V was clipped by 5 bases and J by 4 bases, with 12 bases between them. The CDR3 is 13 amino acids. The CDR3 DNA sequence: TGCAGTGCTCCTGATACGGGAAATCAGCCCCAGCATTTT. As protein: CSAPDTGNQPQHF.

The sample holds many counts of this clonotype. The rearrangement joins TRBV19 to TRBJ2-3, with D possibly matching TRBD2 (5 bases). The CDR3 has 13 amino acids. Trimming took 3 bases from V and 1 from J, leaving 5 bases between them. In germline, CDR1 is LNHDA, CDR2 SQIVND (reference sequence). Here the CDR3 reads CASSIGGTDTQYF. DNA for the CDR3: TGTGCCAGTAGTATCGGGGGCACAGATACGCAGTATTTT.

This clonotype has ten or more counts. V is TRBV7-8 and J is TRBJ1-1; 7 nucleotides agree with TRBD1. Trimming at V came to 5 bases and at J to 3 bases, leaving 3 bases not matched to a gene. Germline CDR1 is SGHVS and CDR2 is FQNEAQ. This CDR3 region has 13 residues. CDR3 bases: TGTGCCAGCAGCCCGACAGGGCACACTGAAGCTTTCTTT. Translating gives CASSPTGHTEAFF.